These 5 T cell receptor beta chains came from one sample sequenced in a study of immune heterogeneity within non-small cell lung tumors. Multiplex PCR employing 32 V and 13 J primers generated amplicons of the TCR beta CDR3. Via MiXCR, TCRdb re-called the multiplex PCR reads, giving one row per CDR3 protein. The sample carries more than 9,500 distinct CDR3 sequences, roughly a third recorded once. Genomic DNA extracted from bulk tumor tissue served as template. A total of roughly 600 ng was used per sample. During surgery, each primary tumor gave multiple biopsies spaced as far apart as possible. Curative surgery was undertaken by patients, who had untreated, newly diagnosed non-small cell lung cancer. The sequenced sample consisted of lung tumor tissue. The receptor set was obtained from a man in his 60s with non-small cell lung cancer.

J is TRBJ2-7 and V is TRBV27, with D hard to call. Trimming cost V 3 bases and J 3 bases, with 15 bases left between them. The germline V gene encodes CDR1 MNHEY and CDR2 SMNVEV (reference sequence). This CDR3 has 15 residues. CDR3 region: CASSLSGRPFYEQYF. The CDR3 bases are TGTGCCAGCAGTTTGTCGGGTAGGCCGTTCTACGAGCAGTACTTC.

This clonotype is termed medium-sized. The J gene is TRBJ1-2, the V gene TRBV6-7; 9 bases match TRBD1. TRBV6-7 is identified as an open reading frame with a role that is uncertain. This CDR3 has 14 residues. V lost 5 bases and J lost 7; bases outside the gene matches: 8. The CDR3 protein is CASSPDRGGCGYTF. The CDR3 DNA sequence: TGTGCCAGCAGTCCGGACAGGGGCGGTTGTGGCTACACCTTC.

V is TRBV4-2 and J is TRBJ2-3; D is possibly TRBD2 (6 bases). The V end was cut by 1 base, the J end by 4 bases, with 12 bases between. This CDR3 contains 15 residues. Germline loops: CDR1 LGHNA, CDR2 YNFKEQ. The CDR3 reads CASSQGSGAPDTQYF. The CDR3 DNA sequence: TGTGCCAGCAGCCAAGGTTCGGGAGCCCCAGATACGCAGTATTTT.

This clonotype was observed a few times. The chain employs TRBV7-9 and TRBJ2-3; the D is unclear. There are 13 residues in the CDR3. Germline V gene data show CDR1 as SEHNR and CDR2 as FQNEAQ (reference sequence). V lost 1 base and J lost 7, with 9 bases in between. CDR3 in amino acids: CASSLVIGNTQYF. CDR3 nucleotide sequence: TGTGCCAGCAGCTTAGTTATTGGTAATACGCAGTATTTT.

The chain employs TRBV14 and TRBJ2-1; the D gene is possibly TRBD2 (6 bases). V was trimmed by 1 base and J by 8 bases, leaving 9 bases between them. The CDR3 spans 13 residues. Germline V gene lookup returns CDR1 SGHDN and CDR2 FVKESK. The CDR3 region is CASSQGAGYEQFF. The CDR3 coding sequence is TGTGCCAGCAGCCAAGGGGCGGGATATGAGCAGTTCTTC.